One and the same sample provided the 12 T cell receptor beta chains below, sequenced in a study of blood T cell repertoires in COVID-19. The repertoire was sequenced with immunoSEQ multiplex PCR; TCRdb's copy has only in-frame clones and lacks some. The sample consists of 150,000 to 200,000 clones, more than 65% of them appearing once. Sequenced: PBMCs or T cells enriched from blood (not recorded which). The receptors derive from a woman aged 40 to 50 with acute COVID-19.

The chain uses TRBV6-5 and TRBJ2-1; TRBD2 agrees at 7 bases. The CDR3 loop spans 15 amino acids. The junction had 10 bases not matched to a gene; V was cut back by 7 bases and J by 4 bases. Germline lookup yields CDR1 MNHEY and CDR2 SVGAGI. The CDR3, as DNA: TGTGCCAGCACCTCTGGGGCTAGCGGATACAATGAGCAGTTCTTC. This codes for CASTSGASGYNEQFF.

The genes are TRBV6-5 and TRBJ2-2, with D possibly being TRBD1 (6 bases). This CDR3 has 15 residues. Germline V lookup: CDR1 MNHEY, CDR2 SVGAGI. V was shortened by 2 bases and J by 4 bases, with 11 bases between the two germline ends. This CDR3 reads CASSYGGTRTGELFF. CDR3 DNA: TGTGCCAGCAGTTACGGGGGCACTCGCACCGGGGAGCTGTTTTTT.

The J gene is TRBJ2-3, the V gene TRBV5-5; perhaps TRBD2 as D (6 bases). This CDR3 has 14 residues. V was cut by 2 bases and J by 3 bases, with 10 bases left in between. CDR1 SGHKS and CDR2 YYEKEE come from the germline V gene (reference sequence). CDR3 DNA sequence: TGTGCCAGCAGCTTCGCCGGGAGAACAGATACGCAGTATTTT. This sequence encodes CASSFAGRTDTQYF.

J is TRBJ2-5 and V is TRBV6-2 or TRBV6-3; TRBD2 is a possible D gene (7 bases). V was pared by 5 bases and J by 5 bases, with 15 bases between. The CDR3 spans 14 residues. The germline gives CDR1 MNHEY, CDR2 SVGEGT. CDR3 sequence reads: CASSAGGGAETQYF. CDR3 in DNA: TGTGCCAGCAGTGCCGGTGGGGGGGCCGAGACCCAGTACTTC.

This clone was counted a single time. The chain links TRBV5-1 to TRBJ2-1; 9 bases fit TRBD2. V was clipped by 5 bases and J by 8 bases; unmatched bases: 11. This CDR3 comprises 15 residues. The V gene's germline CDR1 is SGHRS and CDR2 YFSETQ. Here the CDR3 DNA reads TGCGCCAGCAGTAATCGGCTAGCGGGATATGATGAGCAGTTCTTC. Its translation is CASSNRLAGYDEQFF. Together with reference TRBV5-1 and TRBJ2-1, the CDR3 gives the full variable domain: KAGVTQTPRYLIKTRGQQVTLSCSPISGHRSVSWYQQTPGQGLQFLFEYFSETQRNKGNFPGRFSGRQFSNSRSEMNVSTLELGDSALYLCASSNRLAGYDEQFFGPGTRLTVL.

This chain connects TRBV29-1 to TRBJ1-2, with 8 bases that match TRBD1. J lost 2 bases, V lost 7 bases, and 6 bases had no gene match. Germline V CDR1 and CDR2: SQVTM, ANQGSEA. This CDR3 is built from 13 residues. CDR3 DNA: TGCAGCGGGAGCACAGGGGGGAACTATGGCTACACCTTC. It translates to CSGSTGGNYGYTF.

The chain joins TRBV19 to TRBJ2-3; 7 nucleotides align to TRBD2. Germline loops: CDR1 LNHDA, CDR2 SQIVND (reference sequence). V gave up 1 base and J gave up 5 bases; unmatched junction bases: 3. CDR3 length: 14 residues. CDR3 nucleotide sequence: TGTGCCAGTAGTATAGCGGGAGGAGGAGATACGCAGTATTTT. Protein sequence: CASSIAGGGDTQYF.

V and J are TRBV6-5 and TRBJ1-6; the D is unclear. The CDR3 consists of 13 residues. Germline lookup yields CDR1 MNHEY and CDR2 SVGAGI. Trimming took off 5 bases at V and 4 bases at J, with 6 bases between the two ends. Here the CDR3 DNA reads TGTGCCAGCAGTATCGGGTATAATTCACCCCTCCACTTT. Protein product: CASSIGYNSPLHF.

The CDR3 DNA reads as TGTGCCAGCAGCTTGAGCGGTCTCTACTATGGCTACACCTTC. Its translation: CASSLSGLYYGYTF. The chain carries TRBV5-4 and TRBJ1-2; D gene uncertain. This CDR3 is built from 14 residues. The V and J ends lost 1 base and 3 bases respectively, with 10 bases between them. The germline CDR1 and CDR2 sequences are SGHNT and YYREEE (reference sequence). Variable domain in full (rest from reference TRBV5-4 and TRBJ1-2): ETGVTQSPTHLIKTRGQQVTLRCSSQSGHNTVSWYQQALGQGPQFIFQYYREEENGRGNFPPRFSGLQFPNYSSELNVNALELDDSALYLCASSLSGLYYGYTFGSGTRLTVV.

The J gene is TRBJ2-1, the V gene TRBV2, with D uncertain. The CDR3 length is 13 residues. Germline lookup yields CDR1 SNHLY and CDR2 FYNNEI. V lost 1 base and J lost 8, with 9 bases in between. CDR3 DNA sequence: TGTGCCAGCAGTGAAGGCCAGCGTCATGAGCAGTTCTTC. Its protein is CASSEGQRHEQFF.

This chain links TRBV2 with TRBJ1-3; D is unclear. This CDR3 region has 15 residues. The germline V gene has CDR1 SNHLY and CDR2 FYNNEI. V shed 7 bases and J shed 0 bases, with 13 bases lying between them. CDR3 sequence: CASTPGLSSGNTIYF. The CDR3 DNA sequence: TGTGCCAGCACTCCGGGTCTAAGCTCTGGAAACACCATATATTTT.

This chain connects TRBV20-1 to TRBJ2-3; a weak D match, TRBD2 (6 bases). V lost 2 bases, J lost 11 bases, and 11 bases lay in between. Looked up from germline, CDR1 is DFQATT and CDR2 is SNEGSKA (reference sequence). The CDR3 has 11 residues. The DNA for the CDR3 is TGCAGTGCTAGAAAACGGGAGTGGCAGTATTTT. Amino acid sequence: CSARKREWQYF.